This T cell receptor beta chain was observed in a study of blood T cell repertoires in COVID-19. Germline assignment: CDR1 MNHEY and CDR2 SVGAGI. This CDR3 is 13 amino acids long. The V and J ends lost 7 bases and 4 bases respectively, with 13 bases between them. The repertoire was sequenced with immunoSEQ multiplex PCR; TCRdb's copy has only in-frame clones and lacks some. The repertoire holds almost 400,000 clones, with over 75% as singletons. V gene TRBV6-5 combines with J gene TRBJ1-2; D is unresolved. Input material: peripheral blood. This receptor was taken from a woman aged 55 to 70 with COVID-19, enrolled during active disease. CDR3 protein: CASTPLAIYGYTF. The DNA of the CDR3 is TGTGCCAGCACCCCCTTGGCAATCTATGGCTACACCTTC.